This TCR beta chain emerged from a study of T cell clones after liver transplantation. Study at large: Graft-donor-reactive sequences were compared with third-party-reactive TCRbeta sequences from pre-transplant mixed lymphocyte reactions. Tolerance: complete withdrawal held at least one year, liver enzymes staying within twice normal. General study results and limits: Graft donor-reactive T cells may have migrated into the graft rather than being deleted. A larger donor-reactive than third-party decline suggested partial antigen-specific deletion.

Data came from immunoSEQ multiplex PCR; TCRdb stores just in-frame clones and leaves some out. The table has about 75,000 clones, 80% to 90% seen once. Germline V gene sequence: CDR1 SSHAT, CDR2 FNYEAQ (reference sequence). The CDR3 is 15 amino acids. On this clone itself: The antigen is unknown. Mismatch with germline at one junction end may stem from a read error.

The source was CD4+ T cells from blood, collected less than 50 months after liver transplant. The rearrangement links TRBV7-7 to TRBJ2-2; D may be TRBD1 (5 bases). This clonotype was sampled from a human patient who received a liver transplant. Some T cells may trace back to the graft donor. The CDR3, as DNA: TGTGCTAGCAGCTTCGGGCAGGGGAACACCGGGGAGCTGTTTTTT. Its protein is CASSFGQGNTGELFF.